These T cell receptor beta chains were read from a single sample in a study of tumor and adjacent non-tumor tissue in lung cancer. Using its own MiXCR run on the multiplex PCR reads, TCRdb lists one record per CDR3 protein. The sample comprises about 80,000 distinct CDR3 sequences, around 80% of which are singletons, and about 47% rests with the top ten. Sequences were obtained from distant non-tumor lung tissue. These TCRs come from a man in his sixties with non-small cell lung cancer. CDR3s leave out the opening cysteine and the closing phenylalanine or tryptophan. Each record gives: V gene, CDR3 length, J gene, CDR3 protein.

TRBV6-2/TRBV6-3	12	TRBJ2-2	ASRSCRETGELF
TRBV20-1	14	TRBJ2-1	SARARRRAEYDEQF
TRBV11-2	14	TRBJ1-2	ASSLSSFDGKGGYT
TRBV12-3/TRBV12-4	13	TRBJ1-2	ASSLGQARGYGYT
TRBV4-3	16	TRBJ2-3	ASSQVGESWASIDTQY
TRBV11-3	13	TRBJ2-1	ASAPTSGGAHEHF
TRBV28	12	TRBJ2-1	ASSQGLVGDQQF
TRBV29-1	8	TRBJ2-7	SAVQHKQY
TRBV4-2	14	TRBJ2-7	ASSQDWLGPTYEQY
TRBV28	13	TRBJ1-5	ASDPSGNSNQPQH
TRBV4-3	13	TRBJ1-4	ASSPLDQANEKLF
TRBV4-1	14	TRBJ2-3	ASSQRGGQGKDTQY
TRBV10-1	11	TRBJ2-1	ASSDADYNEEF
TRBV20-1	13	TRBJ2-1	TAREGSGKSNEQF
TRBV29-1	12	TRBJ2-1	SVVAGDVRNEQF
TRBV10-1	11	TRBJ1-1	ASSPRYNVEAF
TRBV29-1	10	TRBJ2-2	SVGRHSWELL
TRBV5-4	15	TRBJ1-6	ASSDPLRGGGNSPVH
TRBV5-4	15	TRBJ1-1	ASSAGQPGRGDTEAF
TRBV11-3	12	TRBJ2-3	ASSQDRSSCTQY
TRBV19	15	TRBJ2-3	ASGSGSTYAPTDTQY
TRBV28	11	TRBJ1-1	VSSLIAGTEAF
TRBV11-2	11	TRBJ2-5	ASSYRGEETQY
TRBV5-5	12	TRBJ1-1	AISLAGANTEAF
TRBV12-3/TRBV12-4	12	TRBJ2-6	ASARLMGANVLT
TRBV13	13	TRBJ2-1	ASNRPWSSYNEQF